These T cell receptor beta chains were read from a single sample in a study of T cells after posttransplantation cyclophosphamide. Method: immunoSEQ multiplex PCR; TCRdb's copy keeps in-frame clones and lacks some. The repertoire holds roughly 23,000 clones, with roughly 90% as singletons. The source was PBMCs, collected after an allogeneic stem cell transplant with a calcineurin inhibitor and methotrexate. The receptors originated from a female patient aged 45-60 years who received an allogeneic stem cell transplant from an unrelated donor, was CMV-positive, and had chronic GVHD only. Some T cells may trace back to the graft donor. The CDR3 runs from the conserved cysteine through the conserved F or W.

j_call v_call cdr3_aa
TRBJ2-7 TRBV27 CASSLGGTGSYEQYF
TRBJ2-3 TRBV18 CASSPGTGGTDTQYF
TRBJ2-3 TRBV5-1 CASSSGSGPTDTQYF
TRBJ2-3 TRBV6-1 CASSEVGLAGGDTQYF
TRBJ2-7 TRBV25-1 CASSPSGLTYEQYF
TRBJ2-3 TRBV7-9 CASSLEYRDTSTDTQYF
TRBJ1-3 TRBV7-2 CASSAGTASSSGNTIYF
TRBJ2-7 TRBV7-9 CASSFGGSPLEQYF
TRBJ2-3 TRBV11-1 CASSSRTSGGDTQYF
TRBJ1-5 TRBV18 CASSGGRGANQPQHF
TRBJ2-7 TRBV15 CATSTRGSYEQYF
TRBJ1-2 TRBV28 CASSFKGAWYGYTF
TRBJ2-2 TRBV6-1 CASRLGSAATGELFF
TRBJ1-6 TRBV5-6 CASSSIPTGHINSPLHF
TRBJ2-7 TRBV19 CASSIIGQGDHEQYF
TRBJ2-2 TRBV6-1 CASKLAGVYTGELFF
TRBJ2-6 TRBV5-1 CASSLGTDLSGANVLTF
TRBJ2-1 TRBV28 CASRQTSGGTYNEQFF
TRBJ2-6 TRBV19 CASSNSNSGANVLTF
TRBJ2-7 TRBV18 CASSASGSLSYEQYF
TRBJ1-2 TRBV28 CASSPNRGALRGNYGYTF
TRBJ1-3 TRBV9 CASSGYRGYSGNTIYF
TRBJ2-1 TRBV4-2 CASSQDPGLVSYNEQFF
TRBJ1-1 TRBV9 CASSVGVEVAEAFF
TRBJ1-5 TRBV6-6 CASLRLGQGVQPQHF
TRBJ2-3 TRBV2 CASSALTSHVGDTQYF
TRBJ2-1 TRBV29-1 CSVRPLLTQVYNEQFF
TRBJ2-7 TRBV7-2 CASSSSRITYEQYF
TRBJ2-1 TRBV11-3 CASSLGGLAGYEQFF
TRBJ1-5 TRBV28 CASSQGGGNQPQHF
TRBJ2-5 TRBV18 CASSPLVWQGQETQYF
TRBJ1-1 TRBV19 CASSSRQGRGTEAFF
TRBJ1-1 TRBV11-2 CASSSPENRVKAFF
TRBJ2-3 TRBV18 CASSPPPYGTDTQYF
TRBJ2-7 TRBV13 CASSTEREGGYEQYF
TRBJ1-4 TRBV5-1 CASSLGQGAGATNEKLFF
TRBJ1-4 TRBV7-9 CASSLTTRSTNEKLFF
TRBJ2-7 TRBV9 CASSEMGAGEEQYF
TRBJ1-2 TRBV5-1 CASSRGGLPSDGYTF
TRBJ2-3 TRBV5-1 CASSAGLASDTQYF
TRBJ2-7 TRBV6-1 CASSPRTSGSSEQYF
TRBJ1-2 TRBV6-6 CASSYRRGYTF
TRBJ2-1 TRBV6-6 CATLQGAGGRHNEQFF
TRBJ2-7 TRBV27 CASSFKAGGSYEQYF
TRBJ2-7 TRBV18 CASSLRGYEQYF
TRBJ1-2 TRBV6-6 CASRVRGNKYGYTF
TRBJ2-5 TRBV19 CASTFSGQETQYF
TRBJ2-7 TRBV13 CASSSDRGQSSYEQYF